The 7 T cell receptor beta chains in this list originate from one sample, sequenced in a study of cytomegalovirus exposure and HLA in healthy donors (dated by TCRdb to about 2017). Receptor libraries were prepared by the immunoSEQ multiplex PCR assay. A mixture of 60 forward primers for TCR Vbeta segments and 13 reverse primers for TCR Jbeta segments was used in the multiplex PCR. Held by TCRdb, this immuneACCESS table contains in-frame sequences only and omits some clones. Under half of the omission traces to an unresolved V gene where checked; the cause of the rest is unknown. The sample records about 64,000 clones, roughly 80% of which are singletons. The ten largest clonotypes hold about 5% of the sample. Sequencing input: PBMCs. These receptors all come from a male donor in good health and CMV-seropositive.

Only a few counts were recorded for this clone. V usage is TRBV19 and J usage is TRBJ2-1, with D tentatively TRBD1 (6 bases). Germline V lookup: CDR1 LNHDA, CDR2 SQIVND (reference sequence). This CDR3 has 16 residues. Trimming left V 4 bases short and J 4 bases short, with 17 bases between. The CDR3 region has the DNA TGTGCCAGTAGTACCCCGTTCCAAGGACAGTACAATGAGCAGTTCTTC. Residues: CASSTPFQGQYNEQFF.

The chain carries TRBV7-6 and TRBJ1-6, with 7 bases identical to TRBD1. This CDR3 spans 16 amino acids. Germline V gene lookup returns CDR1 SGHVS and CDR2 FNYEAQ. The V segment lost 2 bases and the J segment 5 bases; nucleotides outside the gene matches: 6. The CDR3 loop is CASSLLDREDNSPLHF. The CDR3 nucleotides are TGTGCCAGCAGCTTACTTGACAGGGAGGATAATTCACCCCTCCACTTT.

The chain joins TRBV2 to TRBJ1-6; 12 bases fit TRBD1. The junction had 6 bases not matched to a gene; V was cut back by 4 bases and J by 8 bases. Germline assignment: CDR1 SNHLY and CDR2 FYNNEI. The length of the CDR3 is 16 residues. The CDR3 loop is CASSGGQGALDSPLHF. The CDR3 coding sequence is TGTGCCAGCAGTGGGGGACAGGGGGCCTTGGATTCACCCCTCCACTTT.

This sequence joins TRBV28 and TRBJ1-5; D may be TRBD1 (6 bases). The CDR3 extends over 16 amino acids. Deletions cut 4 bases from V and 2 bases from J, with 15 bases between. From germline, CDR1 is MDHEN and CDR2 SYDVKM. The DNA for the CDR3 is TGTGCCAGCAGTTCCGGACAGATGGGTGGCAATCAGCCCCAGCATTTT. Translated, it gives CASSSGQMGGNQPQHF.

This chain uses TRBV13 with TRBJ2-7; 10 bases map to TRBD1. CDR3 length equals 15 residues. CDR1 is PRHDT and CDR2 is FYEKMQ in the germline V gene (reference sequence). Trimming took 5 bases from V and 1 from J; bases not matched to a gene: 5. The CDR3 protein is CASSHGTGASYEQYF. CDR3 DNA sequence: TGTGCCAGCAGCCACGGGACAGGGGCTTCCTACGAGCAGTACTTC.

The J gene is TRBJ2-7, the V gene TRBV27, with 14 positions matching TRBD2. CDR3 size: 16 residues. The junction had 3 bases not matched to a gene; V was cut back by 2 bases and J by 3 bases. Germline V gene data show CDR1 as MNHEY and CDR2 as SMNVEV (reference sequence). The CDR3 DNA follows: TGTGCCAGCAGTTTAGAGGGGACTAGCGGGGGCTACGAGCAGTACTTC. Protein: CASSLEGTSGGYEQYF.

V and J are TRBV15 and TRBJ1-6, with TRBD1 matching over 8 bases. This CDR3 region has 15 residues. The V gene's germline CDR1 is LNHNV and CDR2 YYDKDF (reference sequence). With 0 bases clipped from V and 8 bases from J, the junction kept 3 bases outside the gene matches. In DNA, the CDR3 is TGTGCCACCAGCAGAGATCCAGGGGGCCATTCACCCCTCCACTTT. It is translated as CATSRDPGGHSPLHF.